This T cell receptor beta chain was sequenced in a study of cytomegalovirus exposure and HLA in healthy donors. Study at large: In a previous analysis, 100 million to 140 million unique TCR beta sequences were found from some 200 million T cells. General study findings and limits: Clonal expansion was found to be greater in HLA-associated TCR beta chains than in equally common others in a later analysis.

Comment on this clone: Its antigen is not identified.

The PCR had 60 Vbeta and 13 Jbeta primers. TCRdb's table, derived via immunoSEQ multiplex PCR, lists solely in-frame clones and lacks some. The sample shows 180,000 or so clones, approximately 83% of them seen only once. The CDR3 covers 14 residues. Germline values: CDR1 SGHKS, CDR2 YYEKEE (reference sequence). V was shortened by 2 bases and J by 2 bases, with 11 bases between the two germline ends. Input material: PBMCs. The chain recombines TRBV5-5 with TRBJ2-7, with TRBD1 as a possible D gene (6 bases). The sequence came from a man younger than 30 in good health and CMV-seropositive. CDR3 sequence reads: CASSFDRIPYEQYF. CDR3 in DNA: TGTGCCAGCAGCTTTGACAGGATTCCCTACGAGCAGTACTTC.